This entry lists 18 T cell receptor beta chains sequenced from one sample in a study of OX40 agonist ivuxolimab in advanced cancers. Assay: immunoSEQ multiplex PCR; the TCRdb copy retains only in-frame clones and omits some. The sample shows 55,000 to 90,000 clones, 80% to 90% of them seen only once. The sequences come from CD4+ or CD8+ T cells sorted from blood, collected in a trial of the OX40 agonist ivuxolimab. Receptors were obtained from an adult with an advanced solid tumor such as melanoma, head and neck, liver or kidney cancer.

This clone was recorded a few times. The chain recombines TRBV14 with TRBJ1-4; TRBD1 is a possible D gene (6 bases). The CDR3 covers 16 residues. CDR1 and CDR2 from the germline V gene are SGHDN and FVKESK. V lost 4 bases, J lost 5 bases, and 17 bases lay in between. The CDR3 region is CASSPGGPGMNEKLFF. CDR3 DNA: TGTGCCAGCAGCCCTGGGGGGCCAGGGATGAATGAAAAACTGTTTTTT.

The chain couples TRBV28 to TRBJ1-4; D may be TRBD1 (5 bases). Trimming removed 2 bases at V and 2 bases at J, with 12 bases between. Germline loops: CDR1 MDHEN, CDR2 SYDVKM. The CDR3 length is 16 residues. The CDR3 nucleotides read TGTGCCAGCAGTTTAAGGGGCGTTGGGACTAATGAAAAACTGTTTTTT. Translated: CASSLRGVGTNEKLFF.

This chain connects TRBV5-1 to TRBJ2-7, with D possibly being TRBD1 (6 bases). CDR3 length: 13 amino acids. CDR1 and CDR2 from the germline V gene are SGHRS and YFSETQ. The V gene lost 6 bases and the J gene lost 1 base, with 11 bases spanning the gap. The CDR3: CASKADSSYEQYF. CDR3 nucleotides: TGCGCCAGCAAGGCGGACAGTTCCTACGAGCAGTACTTC.

The chain employs TRBV14 and TRBJ2-1; no firm D call. Looked up from germline, CDR1 is SGHDN and CDR2 is FVKESK. The CDR3 length is 16 residues. V was shortened by 4 bases and J by 0 bases, with 13 bases between the two germline ends. CDR3 loop: CASSPRSVSSYNEQFF. CDR3 DNA sequence: TGTGCCAGCAGCCCGCGGTCGGTGAGCTCCTACAATGAGCAGTTCTTC.

The genes are TRBV5-4 and TRBJ2-5, with D perhaps being TRBD1 or TRBD2 (6 bases each). The CDR3 contains 15 residues. CDR1 and CDR2 from the germline V gene are SGHNT and YYREEE (reference sequence). V lost 5 bases and J 3 bases, leaving 17 bases between the germline ends. CDR3 nucleotides: TGTGCCAGCAGTCCCACCCCGGGGGCCAAAGAGACCCAGTACTTC. This translates into CASSPTPGAKETQYF.

This sequence joins TRBV7-9 and TRBJ1-5, with D possibly matching TRBD1 (6 bases). From germline, CDR1 is SEHNR and CDR2 FQNEAQ (reference sequence). There are 14 residues in the CDR3. Between the trimmed V and J ends, which lost 1 base and 6 bases, there was a span of 10 bases. The CDR3: CASSLGGASQPQHF. In DNA, the CDR3 is TGTGCCAGCAGCTTAGGGGGGGCGAGTCAGCCCCAGCATTTT.

This rearrangement joins TRBV2 to TRBJ2-1, with D uncertain. The CDR3 has 12 amino acids. Germline-derived CDR1 and CDR2 are SNHLY and FYNNEI. With 6 bases removed from V and 7 bases from J, the gap between germline ends came to 10 bases. As DNA, the CDR3 is TGTGCCAGCAGGGGTTGGGATAATGAGCAGTTCTTC. Translated, it gives CASRGWDNEQFF. Complete variable domain (other parts from reference TRBV2 and TRBJ2-1): EPEVTQTPSHQVTQMGQEVILRCVPISNHLYFYWYRQILGQKVEFLVSFYNNEISEKSEIFDDQFSVERPDGSNFTLKIRSTKLEDSAMYFCASRGWDNEQFFGPGTRLTVL.

The rearrangement uses TRBV7-2 and TRBJ2-7; the D gene is possibly TRBD1 (5 bases). Trimming took 3 bases from V and 3 from J, leaving 9 bases between them. CDR3 length: 13 residues. CDR1 and CDR2 from the germline V gene are SGHTA and FQGNSA. The CDR3 is CASSFGQGYEQYF. The CDR3 DNA is TGTGCCAGCAGCTTCGGGCAGGGCTACGAGCAGTACTTC.

The chain is built from TRBV28 and TRBJ2-6; TRBD1 matches at 8 bases. The length of the CDR3 is 16 residues. Unmatched junction bases numbered 6, after V lost 5 bases and J lost 3 bases. Germline V lookup: CDR1 MDHEN, CDR2 SYDVKM. Here the CDR3 DNA reads TGTGCCAGCAGTAATCAGGGGGCGGGTGGGGCCAACGTCCTGACTTTC. It yields the protein CASSNQGAGGANVLTF.

J is TRBJ1-1 and V is TRBV28; the D gene is possibly TRBD1 (6 bases). Trimming left V 5 bases short and J 3 bases short, with 13 bases between. CDR3 size: 14 residues. Germline CDR1 MDHEN, CDR2 SYDVKM. This chain's CDR3 is CASSQQGIDTEAFF. As DNA, the CDR3 is TGTGCCAGCAGTCAACAGGGAATTGACACTGAAGCTTTCTTT. Supplemented by reference TRBV28 and TRBJ1-1, the full variable domain reads DVKVTQSSRYLVKRTGEKVFLECVQDMDHENMFWYRQDPGLGLRLIYFSYDVKMKEKGDIPEGYSVSREKKERFSLILESASTNQTSMYLCASSQQGIDTEAFFGQGTRLTVV.

This clone has only one observation. This chain uses TRBV14 with TRBJ2-7, with D uncertain. V lost 1 base and J 8 bases, leaving 12 bases between the germline ends. Germline V gene data show CDR1 as SGHDN and CDR2 as FVKESK. The CDR3 contains 13 residues. The CDR3 spells CASSQGQVPKQYF. In DNA form, the CDR3 reads TGTGCCAGCAGCCAAGGCCAGGTCCCCAAGCAGTACTTC.

This chain links TRBV29-1 with TRBJ2-5; TRBD1 agrees at 8 bases. Germline CDR1 is SQVTM and CDR2 is ANQGSEA. The CDR3 contains 15 residues. The V gene end was trimmed by 1 base and the J gene end by 4 bases; junction bases not matched to a gene: 8. The CDR3 loop reads CSVEGEDRALETQYF. The DNA of the CDR3 is TGCAGCGTTGAAGGCGAGGACAGGGCCTTAGAGACCCAGTACTTC.

The V call is TRBV28, the J call TRBJ2-7, with 7 bases that match TRBD1. V lost 10 bases and J lost 0; bases outside the gene matches: 12. The germline V gene has CDR1 MDHEN and CDR2 SYDVKM. This CDR3 is built from 15 residues. The CDR3: CATTMGQSSSYEQYF. As DNA, the CDR3 is TGTGCCACTACTATGGGACAGTCAAGCTCCTACGAGCAGTACTTC.

V and J are TRBV7-2 and TRBJ1-6, with D perhaps matching TRBD1 (6 bases). V was clipped by 2 bases and J by 10 bases, with 15 bases between them. The germline gives CDR1 SGHTA, CDR2 FQGNSA. The CDR3 is 15 residues long. CDR3 in amino acids: CASSLRQAVRSPLHF. As DNA, the CDR3 is TGTGCCAGCAGCTTAAGACAGGCCGTGCGATCACCCCTCCACTTT. Variable domain in full (rest from reference TRBV7-2 and TRBJ1-6): GAGVSQSPSNKVTEKGKDVELRCDPISGHTALYWYRQSLGQGLEFLIYFQGNSAPDKSGLPSDRFSAERTGGSVSTLTIQRTQQEDSAVYLCASSLRQAVRSPLHFGNGTRLTVT.

V gene TRBV28 combines with J gene TRBJ2-1; 7 bases fit TRBD1. Trimming at V came to 4 bases and at J to 7 bases, leaving 7 bases not matched to a gene. Germline CDR1 and CDR2: MDHEN and SYDVKM. The CDR3 is 14 residues long. The DNA of the CDR3 is TGTGCCAGCAGTTCGAGGACAGGTCGGAATGAGCAGTTCTTC. As protein: CASSSRTGRNEQFF.

V gene TRBV18 combines with J gene TRBJ1-2, with D possibly TRBD1 on 6 matching bases. Germline CDR1 is KGHSH and CDR2 is LQKENI. The CDR3 has 14 amino acids. Trimming removed 6 bases from V and 1 base from J, with 12 bases in between. CDR3 sequence (DNA): TGTGCCAGCTCCCCCAAACAGGGTAACTATGGCTACACCTTC. This sequence encodes CASSPKQGNYGYTF.

This clone is labeled medium-sized. This rearrangement joins TRBV27 to TRBJ1-2, with TRBD1 matching 10 bases. The germline V gene has CDR1 MNHEY and CDR2 SMNVEV (reference sequence). The CDR3 totals 14 residues. Trimming cost V 5 bases and J 7 bases; bases outside gene matches: 7. CDR3 in amino acids: CASSDRGHEAGYTF. The CDR3 nucleotides are TGTGCCAGCAGTGACAGGGGGCACGAGGCTGGCTACACCTTC.

This chain connects TRBV5-1 to TRBJ2-7, with D unresolved. Germline V CDR1 and CDR2: SGHRS, YFSETQ. Trimming left V 3 bases short and J 0 bases short, with 10 bases between. CDR3 size: 14 residues. The CDR3 reads CASSSSASSYEQYF. Written as DNA, the CDR3 is TGCGCCAGCAGCTCCTCGGCAAGCTCCTACGAGCAGTACTTC.